The source of this TCR beta chain is a study of blood T cell repertoires in COVID-19. TCRdb's table, derived via immunoSEQ multiplex PCR, lists solely in-frame clones and lacks some. The table includes fewer than 350,000 clones, 81% detected once. The ends were cut back, 3 bases at V and 7 bases at J, with 10 bases in the middle. This CDR3 has 14 residues. Germline CDR1 and CDR2: SEHNR and FQNEAQ (reference sequence). The sample consisted of peripheral blood. The chain joins TRBV7-9 to TRBJ1-6; perhaps TRBD1 as D (6 bases). This clonotype was sampled from a woman in her sixties or seventies with active or convalescent COVID-19. For the CDR3, the DNA is TGTGCCAGCAGCTTGAAGGACAGCAATTCACCCCTCCACTTT. Protein product: CASSLKDSNSPLHF.